This TCR beta chain is from a study of T-cell memory formation after mild COVID-19. Study details: The two donors had largely donor-specific TCR clusters. Study-level findings and limits: Clones which contracted sat mainly in CM and EM if CD4+, and in EMRA if CD8+. Later expanders leaned CD4+, whereas day 15 to 85 contracting clones were balanced CD4/CD8.

The V end was cut by 4 bases, the J end by 0 bases, with 19 bases between. This CDR3 has 18 amino acids. There are many counts of this clonotype. The antigen is undetermined. Employing constant-segment primers, 5'RACE generated TCR alpha and TCR beta cDNA libraries bearing sample barcodes and UMIs. MiXCR, run by TCRdb on the 5' RACE reads, gives a single entry per CDR3 protein. The data hold roughly 170,000 distinct CDR3 sequences, with under 20% observed a single time. The sequencing sample was made of PBMCs or a T cell subset sorted from them (not recorded which). This TCR was sampled from a man aged 18 to 35 who had mild COVID-19 (a few samples of this study predate the infection). Cell type and time point are not known. This rearrangement joins TRBV23-1 to TRBJ2-1; possible D gene TRBD1, 6 bases. TRBV23-1 is an open reading frame whose function is uncertain. CDR3 in amino acids: CASSRQAENLSSYNEQFF. As DNA, the CDR3 is TGCGCCAGCAGTCGACAGGCGGAGAATCTCAGCTCCTACAATGAGCAGTTCTTC.